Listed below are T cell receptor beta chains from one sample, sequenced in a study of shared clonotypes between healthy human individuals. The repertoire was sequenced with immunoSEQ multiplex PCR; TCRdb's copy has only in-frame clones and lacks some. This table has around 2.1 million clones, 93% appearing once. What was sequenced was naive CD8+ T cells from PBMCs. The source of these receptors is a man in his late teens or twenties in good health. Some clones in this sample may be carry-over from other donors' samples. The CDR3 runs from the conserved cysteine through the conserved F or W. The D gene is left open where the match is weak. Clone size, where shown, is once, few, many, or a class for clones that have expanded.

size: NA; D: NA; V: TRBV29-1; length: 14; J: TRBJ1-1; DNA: TGCAGCGCCCTCCATATAGGGCGGCACACTGAAGCTTTCTTT; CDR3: CSALHIGRHTEAFF
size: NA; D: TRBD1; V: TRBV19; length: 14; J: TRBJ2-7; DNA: TGTGCCAGTAGCCCTTGGGACAGGGAGTACGAGCAGTACTTC; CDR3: CASSPWDREYEQYF
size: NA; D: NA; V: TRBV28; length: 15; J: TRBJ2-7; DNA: TGTGCCAGCAGTTTAGTCCCCACAGGGCCCTACGAGCAGTACTTC; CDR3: CASSLVPTGPYEQYF
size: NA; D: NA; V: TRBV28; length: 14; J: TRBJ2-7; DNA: TGTGCCAGCAGTTTAGCCGGGGGTCCCGCCGAGCAGTACTTC; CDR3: CASSLAGGPAEQYF
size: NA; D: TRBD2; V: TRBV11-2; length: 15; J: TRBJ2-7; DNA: TGTGCCAGCAGCTACAGAGCGGGAGGGCCTAGGGAGCAGTACTTC; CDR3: CASSYRAGGPREQYF
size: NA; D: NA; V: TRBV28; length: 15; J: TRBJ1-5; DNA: TGTGCCAGCAGTCGAGAGATGGCGGTTAATCAGCCCCAGCATTTT; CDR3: CASSREMAVNQPQHF
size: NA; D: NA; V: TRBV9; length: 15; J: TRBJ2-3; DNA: TGTGCCAGCAGCGTAGCTGGGGTGTCCACAGATACGCAGTATTTT; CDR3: CASSVAGVSTDTQYF
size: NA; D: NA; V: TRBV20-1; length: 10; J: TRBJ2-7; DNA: TGCAGTGCCCCCCCTCCGGAGCAGTACTTC; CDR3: CSAPPPEQYF
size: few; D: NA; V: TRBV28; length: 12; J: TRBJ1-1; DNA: TGTGCCAGCAGTTTGTGGTTGGGAGAAGCTTTCTTT; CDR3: CASSLWLGEAFF
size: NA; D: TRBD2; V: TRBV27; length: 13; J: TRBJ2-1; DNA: TGTGCCAGCCGGGGACTAGATAGCGATGAGCAGTTCTTC; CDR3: CASRGLDSDEQFF
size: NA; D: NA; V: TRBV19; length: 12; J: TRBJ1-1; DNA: TGTGCCAGTAGGACGGTGAACACTGAAGCTTTCTTT; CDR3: CASRTVNTEAFF
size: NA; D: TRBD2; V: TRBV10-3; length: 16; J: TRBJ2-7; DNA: TGTGCCATCAGTGAGTCTCGACTAGCTGCTTTCTACGAGCAGTACTTC; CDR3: CAISESRLAAFYEQYF
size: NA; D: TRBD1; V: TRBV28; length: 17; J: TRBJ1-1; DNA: TGTGCCAGCAGCCAATCCTTGACAGGGGCCATGAACACTGAAGCTTTCTTT; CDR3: CASSQSLTGAMNTEAFF
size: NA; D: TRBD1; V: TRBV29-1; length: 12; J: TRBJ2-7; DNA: TGCAGCGTACTACAGGGGACCTACGAGCAGTACTTC; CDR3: CSVLQGTYEQYF
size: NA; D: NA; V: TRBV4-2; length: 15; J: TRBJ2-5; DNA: TGTGCCAGCAGCCAAGAAGGGGGATGGCAAGAGACCCAGTACTTC; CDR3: CASSQEGGWQETQYF
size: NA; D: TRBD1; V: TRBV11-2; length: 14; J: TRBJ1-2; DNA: TGTGCCAGCAGGGGAAGGACAGGGGGATATGGCTACACCTTC; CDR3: CASRGRTGGYGYTF
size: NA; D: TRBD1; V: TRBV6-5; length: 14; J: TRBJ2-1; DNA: TGTGCCAGCAGTTCCGGGACAGGGGGCAATGAGCAGTTCTTC; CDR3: CASSSGTGGNEQFF
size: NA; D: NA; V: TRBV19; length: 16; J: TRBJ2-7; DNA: TGTGCCAGTAGTATAGACCTCTCTGGACTATCCTACGAGCAGTACTTC; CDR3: CASSIDLSGLSYEQYF
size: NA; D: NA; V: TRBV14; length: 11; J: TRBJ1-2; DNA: TGTGCCAGCAGCCAAGTGGATGGCTACACCTTC; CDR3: CASSQVDGYTF
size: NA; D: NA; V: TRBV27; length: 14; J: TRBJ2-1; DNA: TGTGCCAGCGCCCCGGCCCCAGGGACCGGCGAGCAGTTCTTC; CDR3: CASAPAPGTGEQFF
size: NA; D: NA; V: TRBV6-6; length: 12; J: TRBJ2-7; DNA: TGTGCCAGCAGTTACTCCCCCCCCGAGCAGTACTTC; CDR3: CASSYSPPEQYF
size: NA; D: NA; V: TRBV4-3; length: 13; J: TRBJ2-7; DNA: TGCGCCAGCAGAGGAGGCCCTGGCTACGAGCAGTACTTC; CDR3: CASRGGPGYEQYF
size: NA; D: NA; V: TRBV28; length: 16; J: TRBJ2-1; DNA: TGTGCCAGCAGTTCTCCCCAAAGGAGCTCCTACAATGAGCAGTTCTTC; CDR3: CASSSPQRSSYNEQFF
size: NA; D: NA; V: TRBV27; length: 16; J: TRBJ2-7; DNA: TGTGCCAGCAGTTTACAGGGGCTCCCAGGGTCCTACGAGCAGTACTTC; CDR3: CASSLQGLPGSYEQYF
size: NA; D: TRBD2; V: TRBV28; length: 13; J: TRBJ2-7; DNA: TGTGCCAGCAGTTTCAGGACTAGTTACGAGCAGTACTTC; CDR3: CASSFRTSYEQYF
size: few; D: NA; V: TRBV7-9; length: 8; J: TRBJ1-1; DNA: TGTGCCAGCACTCTCGCTTTCTTT; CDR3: CASTLAFF
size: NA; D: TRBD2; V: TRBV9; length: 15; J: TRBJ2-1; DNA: TGTGCCAGCGGAATTAGCGGGATGTTGTACAATGAGCAGTTCTTC; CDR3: CASGISGMLYNEQFF
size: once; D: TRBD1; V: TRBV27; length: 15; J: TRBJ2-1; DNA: TGTGCCAGCCGCTTGGGACAGGGAATAGTCAATGAGCAGTTCTTC; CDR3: CASRLGQGIVNEQFF